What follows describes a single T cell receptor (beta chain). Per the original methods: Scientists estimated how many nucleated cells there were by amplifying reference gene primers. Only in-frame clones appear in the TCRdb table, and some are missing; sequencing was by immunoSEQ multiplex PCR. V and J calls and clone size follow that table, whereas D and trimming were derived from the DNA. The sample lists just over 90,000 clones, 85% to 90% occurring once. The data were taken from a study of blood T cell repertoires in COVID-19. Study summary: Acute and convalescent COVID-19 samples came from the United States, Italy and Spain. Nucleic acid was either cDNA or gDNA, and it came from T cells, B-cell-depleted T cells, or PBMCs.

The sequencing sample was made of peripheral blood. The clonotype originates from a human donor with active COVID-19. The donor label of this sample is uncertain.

CDR3 loop: CASSEGLAGEFPPDTQYF. Written as DNA, the CDR3 is TGTGCCAGCAGTGAGGGACTAGCGGGGGAGTTCCCCCCAGATACGCAGTATTTT. The gene calls are TRBV9 and TRBJ2-3, with TRBD2 matching 14 bases. The CDR3 sequence is 18 residues long. J was trimmed by 4 bases and V by 5 bases; bases with no gene match: 12. Looked up from germline, CDR1 is SGDLS and CDR2 is YYNGEE.